A selection of T cell receptor beta chains follows, all from one sample in a study of chemoradiotherapy in HPV16-positive cancers. Assay used: immunoSEQ multiplex PCR; TCRdb lists only in-frame clones, some missing. The sample consists of 35,000 to 45,000 clones, more than 75% of them appearing once. The specimen comprised blood, sampled from a patient who underwent chemoradiotherapy. Receptor source: a human donor with HPV-associated anogenital cancer. Each CDR3 is given without its conserved first and last residue.

>TRBJ2-3|TRBV5-4|12
ASSPGTSPDTQY
>TRBJ2-7|TRBV18|13
ASSAPGQVQYEQY
>TRBJ2-7|TRBV6-6|12
ASSTTGGTYEQY
>TRBJ1-1|TRBV19|13
ASSTRGQGNTEAF
>TRBJ2-7|TRBV18|13
ASSPRTSTTYEQY
>TRBJ1-2|TRBV19|12
ASSHDREHYGYT
>TRBJ2-7|TRBV5-1|10
ASSLGGYEQY
>TRBJ2-7|TRBV6-6|10
ASSNREGEQY
>TRBJ2-7|TRBV7-9|13
ASSLDPAYSYEQY
>TRBJ1-1|TRBV2|12
ASIVGVRINEAF
>TRBJ1-4|TRBV5-1|12
ASSVQGMDEKLF
>TRBJ2-3|TRBV30|14
AWSVLSGTSTDTQY
>TRBJ2-2|TRBV19|15
ASSSGGLAVNTGELF
>TRBJ2-7|TRBV10-2|13
ASRDPGRRSDEQY
>TRBJ2-2|TRBV7-2|12
ASSFRRRTGELF
>TRBJ2-2|TRBV9|15
ASSGNGGHANTGELF
>TRBJ1-6|TRBV10-3|11
AIRDSYNSPLH
>TRBJ1-3|TRBV18|10
ASSPAENTIY
>TRBJ2-1|TRBV18|17
ASSPLIGLAGTTDNEQF
>TRBJ1-1|TRBV7-2|13
ASSFGATMDTEAF
>TRBJ1-2|TRBV7-6|16
ASSLEQPGLTGDYGYT
>TRBJ2-2|TRBV11-2|15
ASSLDWRQGNTGELF
>TRBJ1-1|TRBV5-1|10
ASSMQGDEAF
>TRBJ1-1|TRBV5-1|13
ASSFGRGGTTEAF
>TRBJ2-5|TRBV10-3|13
AISGGTGGAETQY
>TRBJ1-2|TRBV7-9|13
ASSLGSAGNYGYT
>TRBJ2-2|TRBV4-1|13
ASSRIRLSTGELF
>TRBJ2-1|TRBV15|13
ATSRDAVLDNEQF
>TRBJ1-1|TRBV5-5|12
ASSRQGGTTEAF
>TRBJ1-1|TRBV5-1|12
ASSLAQMNTEAF
>TRBJ1-4|TRBV6-1|11
ASKGRGNEKLF
>TRBJ1-2|TRBV9|13
ASSVDQLANYGYT
>TRBJ2-1|TRBV12-5|13
ASGPLDTFGNEQF
>TRBJ1-1|TRBV5-6|12
ASRGGTGYTEAF
>TRBJ2-2|TRBV6-1|14
ASSERDRVLPGELF
>TRBJ1-2|TRBV27|15
ASSLSVGPEGLYGYT
>TRBJ2-1|TRBV7-3|12
ASSLDRRVDEQF
>TRBJ2-7|TRBV5-1|11
ASSLRQGYEQY
>TRBJ2-5|TRBV7-8|12
ASSSWTRQETQY
>TRBJ2-7|TRBV5-1|14
ASSLRTEYQSNEQY
>TRBJ1-5|TRBV6-1|12
ASRQGWSNQPQH
>TRBJ1-1|TRBV13|15
ASSASRGQTVNTEAF
>TRBJ2-7|TRBV6-1|12
ASSFYRGYHEQY
>TRBJ1-4|TRBV19|13
ASRSGPFGGEKLF
>TRBJ2-1|TRBV6-5|13
ASSYRQVFVNEQF
>TRBJ2-7|TRBV6-1|11
ASSAGAGYEQY
>TRBJ1-1|TRBV6-4|12
ASSVGGVGTEAF
>TRBJ2-5|TRBV7-2|13
ASSLVVIGGETQY
>TRBJ2-2|TRBV15|14
ATSRDQGARTGELF
>TRBJ1-3|TRBV29-1|13
SVKGVALSGNTIY
>TRBJ1-4|TRBV25-1|13
ASTDSRGALEKLF
>TRBJ1-5|TRBV19|11
ASSIPGREPQH
>TRBJ1-4|TRBV7-6|13
ASSETGTAGEKLF
>TRBJ1-5|TRBV5-5|16
ASSRLLRDRVSNQPQH
>TRBJ1-2|TRBV7-2|12
ASSGQTANYGYT
>TRBJ2-2|TRBV5-1|15
ASSPVRTGLGHGELF
>TRBJ2-3|TRBV11-2|14
ASSLDSPGGVDTQY
>TRBJ2-3|TRBV9|14
ASSASSGGRADTQY
>TRBJ1-1|TRBV29-1|11
SATTEMNTEAF
>TRBJ2-5|TRBV7-2|12
ASSLGGSEETQY